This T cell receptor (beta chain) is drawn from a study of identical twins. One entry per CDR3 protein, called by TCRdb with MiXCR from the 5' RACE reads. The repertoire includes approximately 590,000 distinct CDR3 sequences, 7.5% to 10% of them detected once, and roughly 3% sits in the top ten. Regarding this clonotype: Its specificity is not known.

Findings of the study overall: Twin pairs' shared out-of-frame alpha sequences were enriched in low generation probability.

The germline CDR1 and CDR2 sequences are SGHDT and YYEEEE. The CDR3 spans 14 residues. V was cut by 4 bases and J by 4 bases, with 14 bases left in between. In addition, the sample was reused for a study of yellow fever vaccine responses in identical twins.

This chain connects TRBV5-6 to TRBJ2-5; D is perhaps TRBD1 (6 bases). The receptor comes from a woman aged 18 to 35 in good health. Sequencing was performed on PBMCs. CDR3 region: CASSPGIGGETQYF. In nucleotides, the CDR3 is TGTGCCAGCAGCCCAGGGATAGGGGGAGAGACCCAGTACTTC.